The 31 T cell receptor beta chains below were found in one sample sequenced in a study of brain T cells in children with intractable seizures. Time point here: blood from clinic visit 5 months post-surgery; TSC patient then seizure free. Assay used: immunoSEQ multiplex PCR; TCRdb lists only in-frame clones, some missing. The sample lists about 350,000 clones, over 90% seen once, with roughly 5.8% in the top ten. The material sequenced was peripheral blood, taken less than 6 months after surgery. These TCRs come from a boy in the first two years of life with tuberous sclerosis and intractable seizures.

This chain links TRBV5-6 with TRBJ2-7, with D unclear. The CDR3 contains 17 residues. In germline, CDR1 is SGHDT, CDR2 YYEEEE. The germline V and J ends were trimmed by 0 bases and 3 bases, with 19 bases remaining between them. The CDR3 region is CASSLGGWASKLYEQYF. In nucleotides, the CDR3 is TGTGCCAGCAGCTTGGGAGGTTGGGCCTCAAAACTCTACGAGCAGTACTTC.

DNA of the CDR3: TGTGCCAGCAGCTATCCGGGATTGGCCCCAAATGAGCAGTTCTTC. Protein sequence: CASSYPGLAPNEQFF. The V gene is TRBV11-2, the J gene TRBJ2-1; D possibly corresponds to TRBD2 (5 bases). V lost 4 bases and J 7 bases, leaving 17 bases between the germline ends. The germline V gene encodes CDR1 SGHAT and CDR2 FQNNGV. CDR3 size: 15 residues.

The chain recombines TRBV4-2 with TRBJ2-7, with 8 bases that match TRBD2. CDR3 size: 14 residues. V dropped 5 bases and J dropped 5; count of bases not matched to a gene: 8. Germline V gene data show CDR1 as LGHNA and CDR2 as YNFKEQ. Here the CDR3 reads CASSGGLVAHEQYF. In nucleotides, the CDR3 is TGTGCCAGCAGCGGGGGACTAGTGGCTCACGAGCAGTACTTC.

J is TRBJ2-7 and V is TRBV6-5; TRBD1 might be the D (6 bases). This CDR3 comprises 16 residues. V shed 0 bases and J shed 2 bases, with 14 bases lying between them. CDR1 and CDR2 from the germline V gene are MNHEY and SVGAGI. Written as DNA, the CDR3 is TGTGCCAGCAGTTACTCGAGGACGACAGGCCCCTACGAGCAGTACTTC. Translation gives CASSYSRTTGPYEQYF.

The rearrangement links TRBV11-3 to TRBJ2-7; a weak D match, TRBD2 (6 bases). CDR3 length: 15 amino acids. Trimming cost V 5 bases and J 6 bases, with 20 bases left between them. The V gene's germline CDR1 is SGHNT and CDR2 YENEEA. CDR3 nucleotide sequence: TGTGCCAGCAGCACCTGGGACTCCGAAATGGCCGAGCAGTACTTC. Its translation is CASSTWDSEMAEQYF.

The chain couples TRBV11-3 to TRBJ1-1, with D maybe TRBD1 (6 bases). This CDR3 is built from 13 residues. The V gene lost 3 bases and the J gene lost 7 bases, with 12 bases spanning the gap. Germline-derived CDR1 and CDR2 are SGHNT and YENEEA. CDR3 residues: CASSFDRDIEAFF. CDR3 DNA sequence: TGTGCCAGCAGCTTTGATAGGGACATTGAAGCTTTCTTT.

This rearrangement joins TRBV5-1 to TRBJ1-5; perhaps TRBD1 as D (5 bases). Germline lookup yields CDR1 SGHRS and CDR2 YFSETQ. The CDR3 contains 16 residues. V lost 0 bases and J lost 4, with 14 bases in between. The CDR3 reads CASSLAPGRLNQPQHF. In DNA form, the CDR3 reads TGCGCCAGCAGCTTGGCCCCGGGACGGCTAAATCAGCCCCAGCATTTT. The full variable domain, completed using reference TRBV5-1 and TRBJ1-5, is KAGVTQTPRYLIKTRGQQVTLSCSPISGHRSVSWYQQTPGQGLQFLFEYFSETQRNKGNFPGRFSGRQFSNSRSEMNVSTLELGDSALYLCASSLAPGRLNQPQHFGDGTRLSIL.

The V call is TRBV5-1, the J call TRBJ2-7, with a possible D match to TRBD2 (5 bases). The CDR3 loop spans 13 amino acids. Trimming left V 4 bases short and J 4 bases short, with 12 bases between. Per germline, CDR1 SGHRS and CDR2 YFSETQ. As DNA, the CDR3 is TGCGCCAGCAGCATCACGGGAAGGTACGAGCAGTACTTC. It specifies CASSITGRYEQYF.

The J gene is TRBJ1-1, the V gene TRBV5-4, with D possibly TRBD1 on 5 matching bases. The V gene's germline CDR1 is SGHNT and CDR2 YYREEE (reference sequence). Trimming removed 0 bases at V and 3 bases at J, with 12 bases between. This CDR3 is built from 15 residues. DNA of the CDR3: TGTGCCAGCAGCTTGGGGGGCGCTTGGGACACTGAAGCTTTCTTT. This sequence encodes CASSLGGAWDTEAFF. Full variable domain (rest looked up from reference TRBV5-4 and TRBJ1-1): ETGVTQSPTHLIKTRGQQVTLRCSSQSGHNTVSWYQQALGQGPQFIFQYYREEENGRGNFPPRFSGLQFPNYSSELNVNALELDDSALYLCASSLGGAWDTEAFFGQGTRLTVV.

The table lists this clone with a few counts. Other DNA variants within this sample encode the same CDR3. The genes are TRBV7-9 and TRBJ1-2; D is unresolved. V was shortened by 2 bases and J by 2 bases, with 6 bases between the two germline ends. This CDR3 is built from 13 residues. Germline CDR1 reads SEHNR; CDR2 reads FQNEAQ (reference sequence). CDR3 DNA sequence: TGTGCCAGCAGCTTATCTTCCAACTATGGCTACACCTTC. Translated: CASSLSSNYGYTF.

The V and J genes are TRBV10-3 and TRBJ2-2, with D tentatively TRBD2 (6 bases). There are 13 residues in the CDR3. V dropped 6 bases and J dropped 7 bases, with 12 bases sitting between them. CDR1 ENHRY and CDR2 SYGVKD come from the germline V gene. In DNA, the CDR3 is TGTGCCATCAGGTCGGGGGTGGACGGGGAGCTGTTTTTT. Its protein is CAIRSGVDGELFF.

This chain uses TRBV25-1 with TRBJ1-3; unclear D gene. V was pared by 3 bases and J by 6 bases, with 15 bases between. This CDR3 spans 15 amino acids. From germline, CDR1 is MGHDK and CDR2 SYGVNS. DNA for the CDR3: TGTGCCAGCAGTGAGACGGTACGCGGTCTAAACACCATATATTTT. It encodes CASSETVRGLNTIYF. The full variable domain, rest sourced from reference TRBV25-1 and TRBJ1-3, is EADIYQTPRYLVIGTGKKITLECSQTMGHDKMYWYQQDPGMELHLIHYSYGVNSTEKGDLSSESTVSRIRTEHFPLTLESARPSHTSQYLCASSETVRGLNTIYFGEGSWLTVV.

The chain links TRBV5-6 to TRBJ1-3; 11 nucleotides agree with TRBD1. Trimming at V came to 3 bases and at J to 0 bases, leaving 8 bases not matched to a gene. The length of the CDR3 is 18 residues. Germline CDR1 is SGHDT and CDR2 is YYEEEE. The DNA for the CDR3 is TGTGCCAGCAGCTGGGGGACAGGGGGTTGGAGCTCTGGAAACACCATATATTTT. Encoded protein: CASSWGTGGWSSGNTIYF.

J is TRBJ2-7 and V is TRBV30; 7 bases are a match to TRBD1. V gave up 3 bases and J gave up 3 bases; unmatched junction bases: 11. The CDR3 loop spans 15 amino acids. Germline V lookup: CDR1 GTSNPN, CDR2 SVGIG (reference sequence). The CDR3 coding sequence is TGTGCCTGGAGGGATCAACAGGGGCCCCGCTACGAGCAGTACTTC. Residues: CAWRDQQGPRYEQYF.

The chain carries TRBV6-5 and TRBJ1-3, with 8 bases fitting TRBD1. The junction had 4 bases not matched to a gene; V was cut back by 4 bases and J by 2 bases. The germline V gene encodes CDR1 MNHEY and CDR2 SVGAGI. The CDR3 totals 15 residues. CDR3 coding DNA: TGTGCCAGCAGTTTACAGGGGGACACTGGAAACACCATATATTTT. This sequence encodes CASSLQGDTGNTIYF.

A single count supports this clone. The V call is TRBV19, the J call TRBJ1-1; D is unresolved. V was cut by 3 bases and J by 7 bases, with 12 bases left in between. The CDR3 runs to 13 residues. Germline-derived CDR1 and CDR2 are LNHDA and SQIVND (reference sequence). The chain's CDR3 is CASSITRRGEAFF. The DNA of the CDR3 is TGTGCCAGTAGTATTACTCGGCGGGGTGAAGCTTTCTTT.

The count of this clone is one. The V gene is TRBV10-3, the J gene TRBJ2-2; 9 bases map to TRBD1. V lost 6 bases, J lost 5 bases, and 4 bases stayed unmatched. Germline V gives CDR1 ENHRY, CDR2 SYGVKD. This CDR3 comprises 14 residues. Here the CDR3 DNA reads TGTGCCATCAGCGGGACAGGGACTACCGGGGAGCTGTTTTTT. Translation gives CAISGTGTTGELFF.

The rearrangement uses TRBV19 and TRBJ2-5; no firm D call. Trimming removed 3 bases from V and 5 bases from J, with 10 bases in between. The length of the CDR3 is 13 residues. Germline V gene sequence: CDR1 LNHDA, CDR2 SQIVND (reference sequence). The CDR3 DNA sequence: TGTGCCAGTAGTATGAGCAGTAGCGAGACCCAGTACTTC. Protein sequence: CASSMSSSETQYF.

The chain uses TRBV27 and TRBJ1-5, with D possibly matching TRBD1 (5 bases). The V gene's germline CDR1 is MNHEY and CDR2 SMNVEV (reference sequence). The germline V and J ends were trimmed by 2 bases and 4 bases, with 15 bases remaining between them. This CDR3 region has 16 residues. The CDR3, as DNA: TGTGCCAGCAGTTTACGGGCAGGGATCCCTAATCAGCCCCAGCATTTT. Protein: CASSLRAGIPNQPQHF.

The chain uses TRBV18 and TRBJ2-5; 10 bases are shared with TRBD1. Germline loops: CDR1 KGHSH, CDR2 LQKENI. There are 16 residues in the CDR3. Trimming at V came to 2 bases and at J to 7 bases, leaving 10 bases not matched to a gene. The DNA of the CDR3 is TGTGCCAGCTCACCAGGGGTTGTGACAGGGGGCAGGACCCAGTACTTC. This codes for CASSPGVVTGGRTQYF.

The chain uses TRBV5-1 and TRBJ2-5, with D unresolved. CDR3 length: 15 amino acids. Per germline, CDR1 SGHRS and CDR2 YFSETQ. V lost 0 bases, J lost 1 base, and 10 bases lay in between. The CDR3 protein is CASSLEGSGQETQYF. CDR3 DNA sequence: TGCGCCAGCAGCTTGGAGGGTTCGGGCCAAGAGACCCAGTACTTC.

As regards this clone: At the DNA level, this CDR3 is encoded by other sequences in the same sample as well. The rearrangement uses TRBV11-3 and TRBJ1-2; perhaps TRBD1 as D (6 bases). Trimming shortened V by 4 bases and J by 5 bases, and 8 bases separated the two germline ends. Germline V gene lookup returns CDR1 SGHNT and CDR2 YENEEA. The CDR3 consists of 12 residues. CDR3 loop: CASSSTGYGYTF. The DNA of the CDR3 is TGTGCCAGCAGCTCCACAGGGTATGGCTACACCTTC. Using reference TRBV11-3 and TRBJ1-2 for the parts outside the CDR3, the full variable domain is EAGVVQSPRYKIIEKKQPVAFWCNPISGHNTLYWYLQNLGQGPELLIRYENEEAVDDSQLPKDRFSAERLKGVDSTLKIQPAELGDSAVYLCASSSTGYGYTFGSGTRLTVV.

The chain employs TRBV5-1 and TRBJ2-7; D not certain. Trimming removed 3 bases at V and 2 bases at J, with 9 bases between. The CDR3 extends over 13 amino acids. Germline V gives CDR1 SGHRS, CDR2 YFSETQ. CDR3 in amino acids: CASSSDGAYEQYF. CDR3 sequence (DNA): TGCGCCAGCAGCTCGGACGGAGCCTACGAGCAGTACTTC.

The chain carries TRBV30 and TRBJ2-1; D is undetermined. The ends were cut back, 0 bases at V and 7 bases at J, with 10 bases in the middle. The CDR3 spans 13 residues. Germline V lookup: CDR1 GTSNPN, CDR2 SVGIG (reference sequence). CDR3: CAWSVWGENEQFF. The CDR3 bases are TGTGCCTGGAGTGTATGGGGTGAGAATGAGCAGTTCTTC.

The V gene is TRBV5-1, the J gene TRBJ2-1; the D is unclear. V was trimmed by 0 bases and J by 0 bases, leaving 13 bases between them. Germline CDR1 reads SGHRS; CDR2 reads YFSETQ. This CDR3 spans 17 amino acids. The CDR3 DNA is TGCGCCAGCAGCTTGGAGATATTGGGTGGCTCCTACAATGAGCAGTTCTTC. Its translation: CASSLEILGGSYNEQFF.

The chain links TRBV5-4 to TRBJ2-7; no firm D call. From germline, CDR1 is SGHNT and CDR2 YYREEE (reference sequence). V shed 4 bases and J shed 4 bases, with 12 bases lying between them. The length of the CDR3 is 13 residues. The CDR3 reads CASSPGPSYEQYF. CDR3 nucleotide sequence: TGTGCCAGCAGCCCAGGACCCTCTTACGAGCAGTACTTC.

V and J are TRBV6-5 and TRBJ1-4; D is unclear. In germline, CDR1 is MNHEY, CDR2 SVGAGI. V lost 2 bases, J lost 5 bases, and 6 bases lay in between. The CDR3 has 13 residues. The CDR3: CASSYRQNEKLFF. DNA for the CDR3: TGTGCCAGCAGTTACAGGCAAAATGAAAAACTGTTTTTT.

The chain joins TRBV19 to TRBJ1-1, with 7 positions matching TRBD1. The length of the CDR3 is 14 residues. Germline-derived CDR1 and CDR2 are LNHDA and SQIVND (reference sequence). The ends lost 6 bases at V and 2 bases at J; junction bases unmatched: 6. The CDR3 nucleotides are TGTGCCAGTAGCGCTTACAGGGGCAACACTGAAGCTTTCTTT. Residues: CASSAYRGNTEAFF.

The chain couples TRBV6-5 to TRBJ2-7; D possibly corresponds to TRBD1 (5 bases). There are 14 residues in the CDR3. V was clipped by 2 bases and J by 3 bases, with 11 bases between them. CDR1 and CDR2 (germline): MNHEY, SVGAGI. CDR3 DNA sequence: TGTGCCAGCAGTTACGGTAGGACAAACTACGAGCAGTACTTC. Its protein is CASSYGRTNYEQYF.

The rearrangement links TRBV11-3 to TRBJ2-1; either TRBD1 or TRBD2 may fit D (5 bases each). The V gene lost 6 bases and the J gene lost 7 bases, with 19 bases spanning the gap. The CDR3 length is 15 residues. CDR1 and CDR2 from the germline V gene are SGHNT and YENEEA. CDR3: CASSSGTVGRNEQFF. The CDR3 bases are TGTGCCAGCAGTTCCGGGACGGTCGGTAGGAATGAGCAGTTCTTC.

Written as DNA, the CDR3 is TGTGCCAGCAGCTGGGGGATAACTAGCGGGGGTTACAATGAGCAGTTCTTC. It specifies CASSWGITSGGYNEQFF. The rearrangement joins TRBV7-8 to TRBJ2-1, with 11 bases identical to TRBD2. The CDR3 consists of 17 residues. V gave up 4 bases and J gave up 4 bases; unmatched junction bases: 9. CDR1 is SGHVS and CDR2 is FQNEAQ in the germline V gene.